What follows is one T cell receptor beta chain and its context. A read error may account for a junction end that differs from germline. The entry originates in a study of Graves' ophthalmopathy and Graves' hyperthyroidism. This CDR3 is built from 17 residues. CDR1 and CDR2 from the germline V gene are ENHRY and SYGVKD. Scientists amplified the TCR beta CDR3 regions from RNA transcripts. The first-round RT-PCR employed HTBI primers together with the Qiagen OneStep RT-PCR kit. A multiplex PCR was then performed as the second round. From the multiplex PCR reads, TCRdb called clonotypes with MiXCR, one entry per CDR3 protein. The sample records over a million distinct CDR3 sequences, about 35% being singletons.

This TCR was recovered from an adult man with Graves' hyperthyroidism. The chain has TRBV10-3 and TRBJ1-3; D is unclear. What was sequenced was peripheral blood or thyroid tissue (not recorded which). Here the CDR3 DNA reads TGTGCCAGCAGTGAGTCAAGAGGTGAAAGCTCTGGAAACACCATATATTTT. This translates into CASSESRGESSGNTIYF.